One sample yielded the 2 T cell receptor beta chains listed below, sequenced in a study of cytomegalovirus exposure and HLA in healthy donors. The primer mix had 60 Vbeta and 13 Jbeta primers. Clones were sequenced by immunoSEQ multiplex PCR, and TCRdb holds only the in-frame ones, with some missing. The repertoire table contains 95,000 to 150,000 clones. The sequenced sample was PBMCs. The source is a man aged 40-50 years in good health and CMV-seronegative.

The gene calls are TRBV5-1 and TRBJ2-1; 12 nucleotides agree with TRBD2. Germline CDR1 SGHRS, CDR2 YFSETQ. The CDR3 contains 16 residues. Unmatched junction bases numbered 4, after V lost 0 bases and J lost 6 bases. The CDR3 bases are TGCGCCAGCAGCTTGGGCGGGACTAGCGGGTTCAATGAGCAGTTCTTC. This sequence encodes CASSLGGTSGFNEQFF. Full variable domain (rest looked up from reference TRBV5-1 and TRBJ2-1): KAGVTQTPRYLIKTRGQQVTLSCSPISGHRSVSWYQQTPGQGLQFLFEYFSETQRNKGNFPGRFSGRQFSNSRSEMNVSTLELGDSALYLCASSLGGTSGFNEQFFGPGTRLTVL.

The rearrangement uses TRBV11-2 and TRBJ1-2, with 9 bases aligning to TRBD1. Germline loops: CDR1 SGHAT, CDR2 FQNNGV. CDR3 size: 18 residues. V dropped 5 bases and J dropped 3; count of bases not matched to a gene: 16. The CDR3 sequence: CASSPTRDRAFLHYGYTF. In DNA form, the CDR3 reads TGTGCCAGCAGCCCGACGAGGGACAGGGCGTTTCTGCACTATGGCTACACCTTC.